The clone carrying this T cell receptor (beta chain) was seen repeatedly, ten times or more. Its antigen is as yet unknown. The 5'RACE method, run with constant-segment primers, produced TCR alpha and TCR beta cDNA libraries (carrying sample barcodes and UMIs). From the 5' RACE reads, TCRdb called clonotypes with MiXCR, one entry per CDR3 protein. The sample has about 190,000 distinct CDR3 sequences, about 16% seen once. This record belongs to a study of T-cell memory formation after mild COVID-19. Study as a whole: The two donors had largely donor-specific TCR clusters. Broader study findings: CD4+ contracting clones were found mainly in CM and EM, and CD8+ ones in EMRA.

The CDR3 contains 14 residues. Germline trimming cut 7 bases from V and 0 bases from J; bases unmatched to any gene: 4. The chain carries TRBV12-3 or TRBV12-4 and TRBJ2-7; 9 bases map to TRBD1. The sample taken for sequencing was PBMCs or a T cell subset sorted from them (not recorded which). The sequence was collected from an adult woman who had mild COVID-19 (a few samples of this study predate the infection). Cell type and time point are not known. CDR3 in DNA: TGTGCCAGCAAACAACAGGGGGCCTCCTACGAGCAGTACTTC. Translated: CASKQQGASYEQYF.